The rows below give T cell receptor beta chains drawn from one sample of a study of cytomegalovirus exposure and HLA in healthy donors. Sequencing was performed with immunoSEQ multiplex PCR; in TCRdb, only in-frame clones are kept and a portion is missing. Of 130,000 or so clones detected, over 8.5% appear once; the ten largest clones hold 6%. Source material: PBMCs. The receptors stem from a middle-aged woman in good health and CMV-seropositive. Each CDR3 is given with its conserved first and last residue. The size entry is marked missing in some rows and otherwise reads once, few, many or a size class.

clone_size | j_call | v_call | cdr3_aa
NA | TRBJ2-1 | TRBV4-1 | CASSRKGLAGATLYNEQFF
NA | TRBJ2-5 | TRBV7-9 | CASSVNQETQYF
NA | TRBJ1-1 | TRBV28 | CASSSSGQGEDTEAFF
NA | TRBJ2-7 | TRBV5-1 | CASSLEAGRFREQYF
NA | TRBJ2-3 | TRBV6-6 | CASSQAQGTDTQYF
few | TRBJ2-7 | TRBV27 | CASSLRGQGGSYEQYF
NA | TRBJ2-1 | TRBV7-2 | CASSLWDRGNQFF
NA | TRBJ1-1 | TRBV30 | CAWSVPDSVTRVAFF
NA | TRBJ1-6 | TRBV4-1 | CASSQPGDNSPLHF
few | TRBJ2-7 | TRBV15 | CATSRDRDRSSYEQYF
NA | TRBJ2-4 | TRBV28 | CASTQGGGENIQYF
NA | TRBJ2-6 | TRBV7-9 | CASSLASGIASGANVLTF
few | TRBJ2-7 | TRBV18 | CASSPGGSYEQYF
NA | TRBJ2-3 | TRBV10-3 | CAISKPGQGSDTQYF
few | TRBJ1-2 | TRBV7-2 | CASSSPSGTGGRANYGYTF
few | TRBJ2-3 | TRBV7-3 | CASSWDLAGEDTQYF
NA | TRBJ1-2 | TRBV2 | CASSTTDRGGGYTF
NA | NA | TRBV15 | CATSRTGQGMSYEQYF
few | TRBJ1-1 | TRBV6-5 | CASGRGQGSTEAFF
few | TRBJ1-5 | TRBV6-1 | CASSPGWGNQPQHF
NA | TRBJ1-1 | TRBV7-9 | CASDPRDTEAFF
NA | TRBJ2-7 | TRBV19 | CASSVNSYEQYF
NA | TRBJ2-5 | TRBV28 | CASSSDRVQETQYF
NA | TRBJ2-1 | TRBV7-7 | CASSLGITGKYNEQFF
few | TRBJ1-2 | TRBV28 | CASSLFPQGGGGYTF
NA | TRBJ2-1 | TRBV6-4 | CASSARLTDYNEQFF
NA | TRBJ2-6 | TRBV21-1 | CASSKNGDRGCFSGANVLTF
NA | TRBJ1-2 | TRBV10-3 | CAIFRGAPTRGYTF
NA | TRBJ1-6 | TRBV5-1 | CASKEGGVRSPLHF
few | TRBJ1-1 | TRBV6-5 | CASSYSSSTEAFF
NA | TRBJ2-1 | TRBV18 | CASSPPGTGDNEQFF
NA | TRBJ1-4 | TRBV30 | CAWSARGKLFF
NA | TRBJ1-5 | TRBV30 | CAWSAGTGFQPQHF
NA | TRBJ2-3 | TRBV2 | CASSGPSTLAGYTDTQYF
few | TRBJ2-3 | TRBV9 | CASSVSSGGTVTDTQYF
few | TRBJ2-1 | TRBV5-6 | CASSPRSTSQGNEQFF
NA | TRBJ1-1 | TRBV6-5 | CASSPLTGGNTEAFF
NA | TRBJ1-5 | TRBV2 | CASITDRATNQPQHF
many | TRBJ1-3 | TRBV5-4 | CASSFSGAGNTIYF
NA | TRBJ2-7 | TRBV19 | CASGGTGTYEQYF
few | TRBJ2-7 | TRBV11-2 | CASSWAGTGAGAQYEQYF
few | TRBJ2-7 | TRBV15 | CATSRGRDRVNEQYF
NA | TRBJ2-2 | TRBV27 | CASSWGRTRNTGELFF
few | TRBJ1-3 | TRBV29-1 | CTARISSGNTIYF
few | TRBJ1-2 | TRBV19 | CASSADRGLNYGYTF
NA | TRBJ1-6 | TRBV27 | CASSSGQYNSPLHF
few | TRBJ1-2 | TRBV14 | CASSQGRGLDYGYTF
few | TRBJ1-5 | TRBV5-6 | CASSFGGGWPQHF